The clone carrying this TCR beta chain was detected only a few times. The antigen is undetermined. The record originates from a study of post-analysis software for immune sequencing data. V was clipped by 1 base and J by 9 bases, with 13 bases between them. The CDR3 is made up of 13 amino acids. Germline CDR1 reads SGHTA; CDR2 reads FQGNSA. Study observations and caveats: Controls had lower frequencies than patients of a few TRBV segments, which included TRBV5-6, TRBV5-1 and TRBV20-1.

Unique molecular identifiers were built into the TCR beta cDNA libraries. TCRdb itself ran the PCR reads through MiXCR, one entry per CDR3 protein. Of about 770,000 distinct CDR3 sequences detected, roughly 46% appear once; the ten largest clones hold roughly 5.2%. The material sequenced was blood. The chain has TRBV7-2 and TRBJ2-7; D is undetermined. The sequence was obtained from a girl aged 10 to 17 with multiple sclerosis. This chain's CDR3 is CASSLEAPRVQYF. The CDR3 nucleotides are TGTGCCAGCAGCTTAGAGGCCCCTCGGGTGCAGTACTTC. Filled out from reference TRBV7-2 and TRBJ2-7, the complete variable domain reads GAGVSQSPSNKVTEKGKDVELRCDPISGHTALYWYRQSLGQGLEFLIYFQGNSAPDKSGLPSDRFSAERTGGSVSTLTIQRTQQEDSAVYLCASSLEAPRVQYFGPGTRLTVT.